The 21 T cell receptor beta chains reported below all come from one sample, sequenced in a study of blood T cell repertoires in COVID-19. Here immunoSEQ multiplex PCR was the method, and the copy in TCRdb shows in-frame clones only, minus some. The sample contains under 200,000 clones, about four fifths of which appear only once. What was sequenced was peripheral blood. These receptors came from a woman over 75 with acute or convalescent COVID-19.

Written as DNA, the CDR3 is TGTGCCACCTCCCTCCGGGCCCGGGGGTGGGATACGCAGTATTTT. The encoded protein is CATSLRARGWDTQYF. V is TRBV19 and J is TRBJ2-3; D is perhaps TRBD2 (6 bases). The ends were cut back, 10 bases at V and 6 bases at J, with 23 bases in the middle. CDR1 is LNHDA, CDR2 SQIVND, per germline (reference sequence). CDR3 length: 15 amino acids.

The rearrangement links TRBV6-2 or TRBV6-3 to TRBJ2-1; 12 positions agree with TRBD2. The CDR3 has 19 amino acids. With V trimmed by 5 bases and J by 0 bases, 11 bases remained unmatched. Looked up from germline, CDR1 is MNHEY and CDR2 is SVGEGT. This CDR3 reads CASSRASGRVPSSYNEQFF. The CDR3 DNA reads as TGTGCCAGCAGTAGGGCTAGCGGGAGGGTCCCCAGCTCCTACAATGAGCAGTTCTTC.

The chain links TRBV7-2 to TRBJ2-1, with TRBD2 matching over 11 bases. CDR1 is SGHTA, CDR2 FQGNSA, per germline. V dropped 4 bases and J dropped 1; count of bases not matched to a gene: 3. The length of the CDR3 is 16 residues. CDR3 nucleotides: TGTGCCAGCAGCTCTGTAGCGGGGGGGTCCTACAATGAGCAGTTCTTC. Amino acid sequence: CASSSVAGGSYNEQFF.

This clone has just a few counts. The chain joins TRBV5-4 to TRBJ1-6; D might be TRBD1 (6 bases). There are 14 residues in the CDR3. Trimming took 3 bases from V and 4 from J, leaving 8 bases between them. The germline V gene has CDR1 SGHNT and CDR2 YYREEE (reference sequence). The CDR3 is CASSSGQYNSPLHF. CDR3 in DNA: TGTGCCAGCAGCTCCGGACAGTATAATTCACCCCTCCACTTT.

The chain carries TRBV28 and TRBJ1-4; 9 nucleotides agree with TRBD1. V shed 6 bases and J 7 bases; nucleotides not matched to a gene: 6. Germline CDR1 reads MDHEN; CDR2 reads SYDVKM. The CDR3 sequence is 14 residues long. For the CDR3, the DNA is TGTGCCAGCAGGGCGACAGGGGGTATTGAAAAACTGTTTTTT. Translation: CASRATGGIEKLFF.

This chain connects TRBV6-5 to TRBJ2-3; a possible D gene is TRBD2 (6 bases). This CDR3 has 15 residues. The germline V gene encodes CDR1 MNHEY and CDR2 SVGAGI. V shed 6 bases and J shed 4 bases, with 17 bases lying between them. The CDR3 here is CASSFNPGVSDTQYF. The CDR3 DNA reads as TGTGCCAGCAGCTTCAATCCGGGAGTCTCAGATACGCAGTATTTT.

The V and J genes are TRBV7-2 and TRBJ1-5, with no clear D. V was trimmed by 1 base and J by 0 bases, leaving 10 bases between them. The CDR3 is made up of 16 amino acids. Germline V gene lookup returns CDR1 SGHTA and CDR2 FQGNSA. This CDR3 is CASSLVYEGSNQPQHF. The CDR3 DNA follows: TGTGCCAGCAGCTTAGTTTATGAGGGTAGCAATCAGCCCCAGCATTTT. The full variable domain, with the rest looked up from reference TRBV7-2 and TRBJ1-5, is GAGVSQSPSNKVTEKGKDVELRCDPISGHTALYWYRQSLGQGLEFLIYFQGNSAPDKSGLPSDRFSAERTGGSVSTLTIQRTQQEDSAVYLCASSLVYEGSNQPQHFGDGTRLSIL.

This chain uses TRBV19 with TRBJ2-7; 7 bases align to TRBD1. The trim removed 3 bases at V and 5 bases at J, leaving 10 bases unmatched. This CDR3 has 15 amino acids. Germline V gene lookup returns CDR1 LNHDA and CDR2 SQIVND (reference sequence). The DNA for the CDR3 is TGTGCCAGTAGTATCGGACAGGTTCCGACGAACGAGCAGTACTTC. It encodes CASSIGQVPTNEQYF.

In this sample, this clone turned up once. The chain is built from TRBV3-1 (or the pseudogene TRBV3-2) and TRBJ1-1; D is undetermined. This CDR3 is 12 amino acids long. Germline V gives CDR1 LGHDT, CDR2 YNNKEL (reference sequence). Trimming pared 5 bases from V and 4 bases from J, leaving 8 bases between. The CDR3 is CASSTGITEAFF. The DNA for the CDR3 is TGTGCCAGCAGCACGGGGATCACTGAAGCTTTCTTT.

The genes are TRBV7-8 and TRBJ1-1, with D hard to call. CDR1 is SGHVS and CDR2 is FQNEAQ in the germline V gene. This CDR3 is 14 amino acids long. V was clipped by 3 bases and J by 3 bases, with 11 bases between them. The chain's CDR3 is CASSFVPGDTEAFF. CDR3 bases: TGTGCCAGCAGCTTCGTCCCGGGAGACACTGAAGCTTTCTTT. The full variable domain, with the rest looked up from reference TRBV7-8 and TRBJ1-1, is GAGVSQSPRYKVAKRGQDVALRCDPISGHVSLFWYQQALGQGPEFLTYFQNEAQLDKSGLPSDRFFAERPEGSVSTLKIQRTQQEDSAVYLCASSFVPGDTEAFFGQGTRLTVV.

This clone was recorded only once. The CDR3 DNA follows: TGTGCCAGCTCACCTACTAGCGGGAGGGCCAATGAGCAGTTCTTC. Amino acids: CASSPTSGRANEQFF. This chain joins TRBV18 and TRBJ2-1, with 13 bases fitting TRBD2. The CDR3 is made up of 15 amino acids. The junction had 2 bases not matched to a gene; V was cut back by 3 bases and J by 6 bases. The germline gives CDR1 KGHSH, CDR2 LQKENI. The whole variable domain, filled in from reference TRBV18 and TRBJ2-1, reads NAGVMQNPRHLVRRRGQEARLRCSPMKGHSHVYWYRQLPEEGLKFMVYLQKENIIDESGMPKERFSAEFPKEGPSILRIQQVVRGDSAAYFCASSPTSGRANEQFFGPGTRLTVL.

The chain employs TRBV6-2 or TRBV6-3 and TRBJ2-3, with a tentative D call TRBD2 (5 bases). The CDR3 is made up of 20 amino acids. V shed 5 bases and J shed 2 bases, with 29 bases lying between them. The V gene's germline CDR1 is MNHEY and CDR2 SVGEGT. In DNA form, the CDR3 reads TGTGCCAGCAGTCTTTGGCCCAGAACGACACACCCGGAGGCCACAGATACGCAGTATTTT. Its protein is CASSLWPRTTHPEATDTQYF.

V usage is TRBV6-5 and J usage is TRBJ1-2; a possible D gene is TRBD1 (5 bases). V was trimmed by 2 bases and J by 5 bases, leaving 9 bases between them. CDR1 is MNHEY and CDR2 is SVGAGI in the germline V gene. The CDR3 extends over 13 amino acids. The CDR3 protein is CASSYRDRYGYTF. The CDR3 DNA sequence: TGTGCCAGCAGTTACCGCGACAGATATGGCTACACCTTC.

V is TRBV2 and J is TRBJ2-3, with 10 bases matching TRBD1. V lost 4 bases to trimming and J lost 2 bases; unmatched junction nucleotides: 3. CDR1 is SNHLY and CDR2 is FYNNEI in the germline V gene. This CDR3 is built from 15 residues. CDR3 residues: CASSGDRGLTDTQYF. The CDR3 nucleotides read TGTGCCAGCAGTGGGGACAGGGGCCTCACAGATACGCAGTATTTT.

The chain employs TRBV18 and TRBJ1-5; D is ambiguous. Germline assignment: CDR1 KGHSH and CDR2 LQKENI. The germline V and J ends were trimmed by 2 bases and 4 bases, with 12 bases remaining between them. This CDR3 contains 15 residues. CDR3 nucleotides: TGTGCCAGCTCACCAATCGCAGCGCCGAATCAGCCCCAGCATTTT. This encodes CASSPIAAPNQPQHF.

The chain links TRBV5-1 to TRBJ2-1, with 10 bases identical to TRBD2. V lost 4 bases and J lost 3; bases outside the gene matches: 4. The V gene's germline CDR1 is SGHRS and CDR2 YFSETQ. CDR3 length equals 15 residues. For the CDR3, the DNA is TGCGCCAGCAGCCCTGGACTAGCGGTCTACAATGAGCAGTTCTTC. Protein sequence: CASSPGLAVYNEQFF.

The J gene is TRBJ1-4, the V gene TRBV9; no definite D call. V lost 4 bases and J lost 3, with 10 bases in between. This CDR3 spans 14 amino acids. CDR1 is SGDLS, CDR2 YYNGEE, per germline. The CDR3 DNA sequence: TGTGCCAGCAGCAAAACAGCCGCTAATGAAAAACTGTTTTTT. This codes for CASSKTAANEKLFF.

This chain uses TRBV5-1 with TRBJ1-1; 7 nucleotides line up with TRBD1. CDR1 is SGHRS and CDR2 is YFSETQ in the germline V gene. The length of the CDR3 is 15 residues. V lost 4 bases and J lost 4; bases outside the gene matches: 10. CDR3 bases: TGCGCCAGCAGCATGACAGGGAGGAAGCCCACTGAAGCTTTCTTT. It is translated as CASSMTGRKPTEAFF.

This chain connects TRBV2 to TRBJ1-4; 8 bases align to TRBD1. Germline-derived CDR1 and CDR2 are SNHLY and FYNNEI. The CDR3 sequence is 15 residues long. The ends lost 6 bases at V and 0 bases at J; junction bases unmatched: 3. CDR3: CASRETGATNEKLFF. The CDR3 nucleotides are TGTGCCAGCAGGGAGACAGGGGCAACTAATGAAAAACTGTTTTTT.

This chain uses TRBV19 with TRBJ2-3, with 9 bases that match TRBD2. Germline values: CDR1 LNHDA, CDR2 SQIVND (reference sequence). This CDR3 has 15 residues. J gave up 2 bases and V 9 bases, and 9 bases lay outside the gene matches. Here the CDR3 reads CASRRGGGATDTQYF. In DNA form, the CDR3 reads TGTGCCAGCCGAAGGGGCGGGGGGGCCACAGATACGCAGTATTTT.

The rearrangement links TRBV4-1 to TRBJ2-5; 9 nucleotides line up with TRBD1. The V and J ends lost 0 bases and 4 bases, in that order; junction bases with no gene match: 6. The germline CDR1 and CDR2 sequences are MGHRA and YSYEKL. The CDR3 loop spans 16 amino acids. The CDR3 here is CASSQESRTGVETQYF. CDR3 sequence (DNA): TGCGCCAGCAGCCAAGAGTCGCGGACAGGGGTAGAGACCCAGTACTTC.